The present entry profiles one T cell receptor (beta chain) with its context. This specimen belongs to a study of graft-versus-host responses after intestinal transplantation. Across the study: Recipients uniformly received anti-thymocyte globulin induction, followed by tacrolimus and steroids for approximately 3 years.

CDR3 length equals 15 residues. Graft specimens yielded both intraepithelial and lamina propria lymphocytes. The repertoire was sequenced with immunoSEQ multiplex PCR; TCRdb's copy has only in-frame clones and lacks some. The sample contains tens of thousands of clones, roughly 87% of which appear only once. This sequence joins TRBV21-1 and TRBJ1-2. TRBV21-1 is termed a pseudogene. The sequences come from ileum tissue, collected 200 to 210 days after intestinal transplant. The sequence derives from a human patient who received an intestinal transplant, so some T cells may come from the graft donor. CDR3 region: CASSKVGGRDGGYTF. CDR3 nucleotide sequence: TGTGCCAGCAGCAAAGTGGGGGGACGCGACGGGGGCTACACCTTC.